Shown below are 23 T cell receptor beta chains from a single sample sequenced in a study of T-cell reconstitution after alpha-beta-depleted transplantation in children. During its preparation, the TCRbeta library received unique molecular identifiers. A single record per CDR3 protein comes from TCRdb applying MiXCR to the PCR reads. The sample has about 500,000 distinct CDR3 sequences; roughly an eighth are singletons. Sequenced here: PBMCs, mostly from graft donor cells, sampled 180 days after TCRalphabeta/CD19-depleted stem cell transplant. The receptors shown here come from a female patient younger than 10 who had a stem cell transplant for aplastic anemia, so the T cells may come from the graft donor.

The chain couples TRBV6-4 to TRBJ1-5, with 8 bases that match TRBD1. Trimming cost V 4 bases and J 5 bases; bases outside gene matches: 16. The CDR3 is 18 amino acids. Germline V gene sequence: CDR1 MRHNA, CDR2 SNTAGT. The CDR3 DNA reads TGTGCCAGCAGTGGACTCGGGTGGGGGGCAGGGGGCGATCAGCCCCAGCATTTT. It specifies CASSGLGWGAGGDQPQHF.

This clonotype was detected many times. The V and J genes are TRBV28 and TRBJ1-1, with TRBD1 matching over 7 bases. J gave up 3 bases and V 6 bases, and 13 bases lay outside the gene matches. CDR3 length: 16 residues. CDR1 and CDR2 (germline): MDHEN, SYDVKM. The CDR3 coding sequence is TGTGCCAGCAGACCGGGACAGTATTTTGGGGACACTGAAGCTTTCTTT. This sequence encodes CASRPGQYFGDTEAFF. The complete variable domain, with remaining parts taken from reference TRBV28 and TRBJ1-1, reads DVKVTQSSRYLVKRTGEKVFLECVQDMDHENMFWYRQDPGLGLRLIYFSYDVKMKEKGDIPEGYSVSREKKERFSLILESASTNQTSMYLCASRPGQYFGDTEAFFGQGTRLTVV.

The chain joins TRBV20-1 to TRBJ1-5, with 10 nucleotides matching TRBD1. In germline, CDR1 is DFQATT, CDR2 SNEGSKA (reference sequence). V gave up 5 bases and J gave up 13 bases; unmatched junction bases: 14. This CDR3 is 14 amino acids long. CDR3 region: CSAGDRGSYGAQHF. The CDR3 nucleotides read TGCAGTGCTGGGGACAGGGGTTCATATGGGGCACAGCATTTT.

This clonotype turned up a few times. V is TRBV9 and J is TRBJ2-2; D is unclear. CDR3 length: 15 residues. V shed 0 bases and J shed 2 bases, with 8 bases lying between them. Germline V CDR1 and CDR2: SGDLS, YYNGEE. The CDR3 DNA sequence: TGTGCCAGCAGCGTAGGACGAGTAAACACCGGGGAGCTGTTTTTT. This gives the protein CASSVGRVNTGELFF.

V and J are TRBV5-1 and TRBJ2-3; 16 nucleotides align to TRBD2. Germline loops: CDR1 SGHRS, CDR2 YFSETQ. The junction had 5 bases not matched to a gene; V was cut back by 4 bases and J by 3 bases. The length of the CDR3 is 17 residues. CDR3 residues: CASSRGTSGRETDTQYF. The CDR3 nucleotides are TGCGCCAGCAGCCGTGGGACTAGCGGGAGGGAAACAGATACGCAGTATTTT.

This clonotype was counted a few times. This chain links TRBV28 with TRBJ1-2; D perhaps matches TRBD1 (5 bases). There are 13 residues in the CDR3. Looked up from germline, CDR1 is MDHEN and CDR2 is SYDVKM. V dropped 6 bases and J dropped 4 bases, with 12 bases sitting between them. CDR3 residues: CASRGQGSYGYTF. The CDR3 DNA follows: TGTGCCAGCAGGGGGCAGGGAAGCTATGGCTACACCTTC.

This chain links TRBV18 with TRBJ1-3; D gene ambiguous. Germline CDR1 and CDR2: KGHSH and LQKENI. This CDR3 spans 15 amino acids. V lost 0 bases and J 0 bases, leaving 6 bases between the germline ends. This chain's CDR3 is CASSPPPSSGNTIYF. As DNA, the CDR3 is TGTGCCAGCTCACCACCTCCGAGCTCTGGAAACACCATATATTTT. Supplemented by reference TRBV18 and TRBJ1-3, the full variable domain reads NAGVMQNPRHLVRRRGQEARLRCSPMKGHSHVYWYRQLPEEGLKFMVYLQKENIIDESGMPKERFSAEFPKEGPSILRIQQVVRGDSAAYFCASSPPPSSGNTIYFGEGSWLTVV.

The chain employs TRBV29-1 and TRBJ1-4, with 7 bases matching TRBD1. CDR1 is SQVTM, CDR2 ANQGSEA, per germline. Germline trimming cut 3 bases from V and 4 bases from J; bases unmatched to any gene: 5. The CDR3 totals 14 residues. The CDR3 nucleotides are TGCAGCGTTGACCCGACAGGGCTTAATGAAAAACTGTTTTTT. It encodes CSVDPTGLNEKLFF. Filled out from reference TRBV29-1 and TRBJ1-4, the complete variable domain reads SAVISQKPSRDICQRGTSLTIQCQVDSQVTMMFWYRQQPGQSLTLIATANQGSEATYESGFVIDKFPISRPNLTFSTLTVSNMSPEDSSIYLCSVDPTGLNEKLFFGSGTQLSVL.

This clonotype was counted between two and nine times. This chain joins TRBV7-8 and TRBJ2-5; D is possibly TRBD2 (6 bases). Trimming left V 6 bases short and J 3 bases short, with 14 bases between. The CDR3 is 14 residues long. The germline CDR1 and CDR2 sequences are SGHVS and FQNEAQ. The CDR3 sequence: CASRGGRSKETQYF. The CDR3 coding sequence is TGTGCCAGCAGGGGGGGTAGGTCGAAAGAGACCCAGTACTTC. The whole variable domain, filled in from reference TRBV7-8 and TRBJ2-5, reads GAGVSQSPRYKVAKRGQDVALRCDPISGHVSLFWYQQALGQGPEFLTYFQNEAQLDKSGLPSDRFFAERPEGSVSTLKIQRTQQEDSAVYLCASRGGRSKETQYFGPGTRLLVL.

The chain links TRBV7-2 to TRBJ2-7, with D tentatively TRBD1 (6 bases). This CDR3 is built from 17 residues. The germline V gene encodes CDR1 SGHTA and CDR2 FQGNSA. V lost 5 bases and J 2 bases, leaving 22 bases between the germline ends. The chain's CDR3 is CASSGHRGGTYPYEQYF. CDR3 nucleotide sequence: TGTGCCAGCAGCGGACACCGAGGGGGAACCTACCCCTACGAGCAGTACTTC.

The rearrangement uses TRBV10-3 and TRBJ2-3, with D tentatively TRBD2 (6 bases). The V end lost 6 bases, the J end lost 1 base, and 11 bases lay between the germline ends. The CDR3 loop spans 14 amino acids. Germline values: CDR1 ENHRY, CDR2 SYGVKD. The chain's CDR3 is CAIRDGRGTDTQYF. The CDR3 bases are TGTGCCATCAGGGACGGGAGAGGCACAGATACGCAGTATTTT.

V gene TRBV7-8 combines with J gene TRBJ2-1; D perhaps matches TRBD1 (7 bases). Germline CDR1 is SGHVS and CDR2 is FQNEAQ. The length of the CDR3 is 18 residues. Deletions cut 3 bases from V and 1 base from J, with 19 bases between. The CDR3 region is CASSFTLGSGGSYNEQFF. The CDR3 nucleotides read TGTGCCAGCAGCTTCACACTAGGCTCAGGGGGGTCCTACAATGAGCAGTTCTTC.

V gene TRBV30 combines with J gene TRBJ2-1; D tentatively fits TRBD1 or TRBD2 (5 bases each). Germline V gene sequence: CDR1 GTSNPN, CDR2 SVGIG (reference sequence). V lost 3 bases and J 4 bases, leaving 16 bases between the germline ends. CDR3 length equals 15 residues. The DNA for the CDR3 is TGTGCCTGGAGAGAGGGGACCGAACCTTACAATGAGCAGTTCTTC. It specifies CAWREGTEPYNEQFF.

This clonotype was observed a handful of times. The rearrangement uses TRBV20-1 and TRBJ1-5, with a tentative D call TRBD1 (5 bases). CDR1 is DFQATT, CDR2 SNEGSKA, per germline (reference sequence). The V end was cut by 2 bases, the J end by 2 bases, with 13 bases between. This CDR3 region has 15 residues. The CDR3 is CSARIQGEGNQPQHF. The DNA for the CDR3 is TGCAGTGCTAGAATCCAGGGTGAGGGCAATCAGCCCCAGCATTTT.

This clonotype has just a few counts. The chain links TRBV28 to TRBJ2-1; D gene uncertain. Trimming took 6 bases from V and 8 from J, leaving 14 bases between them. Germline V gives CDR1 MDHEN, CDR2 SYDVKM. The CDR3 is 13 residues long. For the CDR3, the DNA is TGTGCCAGCAGCCCCCCAGCCCTAGATGAGCAGTTCTTC. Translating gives CASSPPALDEQFF.

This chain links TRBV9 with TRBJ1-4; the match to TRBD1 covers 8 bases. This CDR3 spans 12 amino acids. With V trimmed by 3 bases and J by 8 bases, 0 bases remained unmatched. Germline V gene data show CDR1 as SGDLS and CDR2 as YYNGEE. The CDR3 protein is CASSGQGEKLFF. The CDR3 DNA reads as TGTGCCAGCAGCGGACAGGGGGAAAAACTGTTTTTT.

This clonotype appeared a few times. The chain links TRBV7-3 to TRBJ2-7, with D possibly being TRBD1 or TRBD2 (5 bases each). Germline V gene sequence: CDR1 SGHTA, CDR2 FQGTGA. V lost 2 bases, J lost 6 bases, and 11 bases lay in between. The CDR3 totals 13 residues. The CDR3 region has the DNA TGTGCCAGCAGCTTAGTAGGGACCGGCGAGCAGTACTTC. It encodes CASSLVGTGEQYF.

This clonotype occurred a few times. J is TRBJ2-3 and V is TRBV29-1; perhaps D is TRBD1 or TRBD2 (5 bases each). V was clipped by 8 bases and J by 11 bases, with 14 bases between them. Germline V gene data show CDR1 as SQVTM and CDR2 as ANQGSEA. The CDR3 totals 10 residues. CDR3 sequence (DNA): TGCAGCTCCGGGGCCGGGATGCAGTATTTT. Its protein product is CSSGAGMQYF.

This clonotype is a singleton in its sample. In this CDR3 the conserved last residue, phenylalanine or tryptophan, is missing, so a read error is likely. CDR3 in amino acids: CASSFIGSPYEQYL. CDR3 coding DNA: TGTGCCAGCAGTTTTATCGGGTCCCCCTACGAGCAGTACTTG. This rearrangement joins TRBV27 to TRBJ2-7; D remains ambiguous. Germline lookup yields CDR1 MNHEY and CDR2 SMNVEV (reference sequence). With 3 bases removed from V and 2 bases from J, the gap between germline ends came to 11 bases. The CDR3 sequence is 14 residues long.

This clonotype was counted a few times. The CDR3 region has the DNA TGTGCCAGCAGTGCCAGCGGGGGGCCAGTCACCGGGGAGCTGTTTTTT. As protein: CASSASGGPVTGELFF. V gene TRBV12-3 or TRBV12-4 combines with J gene TRBJ2-2; 9 bases match TRBD2. V lost 5 bases to trimming and J lost 4 bases; unmatched junction nucleotides: 8. CDR3 length equals 16 residues.

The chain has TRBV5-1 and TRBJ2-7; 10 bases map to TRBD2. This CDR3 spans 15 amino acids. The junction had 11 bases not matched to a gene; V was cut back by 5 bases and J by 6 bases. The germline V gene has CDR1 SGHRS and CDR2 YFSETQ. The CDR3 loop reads CASSSGLAVLGEQYF. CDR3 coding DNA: TGCGCCAGCAGTTCCGGACTAGCGGTTTTGGGCGAGCAGTACTTC.

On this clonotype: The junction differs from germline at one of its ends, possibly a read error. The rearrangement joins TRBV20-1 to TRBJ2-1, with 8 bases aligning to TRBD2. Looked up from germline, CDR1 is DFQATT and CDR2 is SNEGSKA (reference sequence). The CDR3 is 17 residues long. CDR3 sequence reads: CNASHVPREDSYNEQFF. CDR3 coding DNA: TGCAATGCTAGTCATGTTCCGCGGGAGGATTCCTACAATGAGCAGTTCTTC.

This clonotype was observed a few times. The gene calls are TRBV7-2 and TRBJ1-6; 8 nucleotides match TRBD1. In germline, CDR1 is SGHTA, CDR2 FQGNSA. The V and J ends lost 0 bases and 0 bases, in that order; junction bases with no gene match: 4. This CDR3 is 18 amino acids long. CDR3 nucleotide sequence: TGTGCCAGCAGCTTAGCCTGGACAGGGAGCTCCTATAATTCACCCCTCCACTTT. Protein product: CASSLAWTGSSYNSPLHF.